These 21 T cell receptor beta chains came from one sample sequenced in a study of siplizumab effects on memory and regulatory T cells. The method was immunoSEQ multiplex PCR; TCRdb's version includes in-frame clones alone and lacks a portion of them. In the table there are fewer than 85,000 clones, 80% to 90% of which are singletons. The sample was Tregs sorted from blood. These TCRs come from a human donor in good health.

The chain couples TRBV5-4 to TRBJ1-1; TRBD1 aligns across 11 bases. From germline, CDR1 is SGHNT and CDR2 YYREEE (reference sequence). V was pared by 4 bases and J by 3 bases, with 2 bases of the junction left unmatched. The CDR3 loop spans 14 amino acids. The CDR3 protein is CASSLDRGHTEAFF. The CDR3 region has the DNA TGTGCCAGCAGCCTGGACAGGGGGCACACTGAAGCTTTCTTT.

This chain joins TRBV15 and TRBJ2-4, with TRBD1 matching 7 bases. V shed 3 bases and J 7 bases; nucleotides not matched to a gene: 3. CDR3 length: 13 residues. Germline CDR1 and CDR2: LNHNV and YYDKDF (reference sequence). The CDR3 is CATSRTGRNIQYF. DNA of the CDR3: TGTGCCACCAGCAGGACAGGGCGGAACATTCAGTACTTC.

This sequence joins TRBV30 and TRBJ1-5, with a tentative D call TRBD1 (5 bases). CDR3 length equals 12 residues. Per germline, CDR1 GTSNPN and CDR2 SVGIG (reference sequence). V gave up 5 bases and J gave up 5 bases, with 10 bases separating them. CDR3 protein: CAWGGDHQPQHF. The CDR3 nucleotides read TGTGCCTGGGGGGGTGATCATCAGCCCCAGCATTTT.

The chain links TRBV18 to TRBJ2-7; weak D call: TRBD1 (6 bases). CDR1 KGHSH and CDR2 LQKENI come from the germline V gene. The CDR3 is made up of 16 amino acids. Trimming took 3 bases from V and 8 from J, leaving 23 bases between them. In DNA form, the CDR3 reads TGTGCCAGCTCACCCGGGACAAACCTAGTTAAAAATCAGCAGTACTTC. The encoded protein is CASSPGTNLVKNQQYF.

This chain links TRBV5-1 with TRBJ2-6, with unresolved D. The germline CDR1 and CDR2 sequences are SGHRS and YFSETQ. This CDR3 has 14 residues. V was trimmed by 4 bases and J by 3 bases, leaving 8 bases between them. The CDR3 protein is CASSPTIGANVLTF. CDR3 coding DNA: TGCGCCAGCAGCCCGACCATTGGGGCCAACGTCCTGACTTTC. Looking up the rest from reference TRBV5-1 and TRBJ2-6 gives the full variable domain: KAGVTQTPRYLIKTRGQQVTLSCSPISGHRSVSWYQQTPGQGLQFLFEYFSETQRNKGNFPGRFSGRQFSNSRSEMNVSTLELGDSALYLCASSPTIGANVLTFGAGSRLTVL.

The CDR3: CASSLVLGTEAFF. CDR3 nucleotides: TGTGCCAGCAGCTTAGTCCTGGGCACTGAAGCTTTCTTT. The chain combines TRBV7-9 with TRBJ1-1, with D unclear. The ends were cut back, 1 base at V and 4 bases at J, with 7 bases in the middle. Germline V CDR1 and CDR2: SEHNR, FQNEAQ (reference sequence). This CDR3 is built from 13 residues.

This clone was recorded once. This CDR3 reads CASSPLGGSGETQYF. The CDR3 DNA reads as TGTGCCAGCAGCCCGCTTGGTGGGAGTGGAGAGACCCAGTACTTC. The chain links TRBV7-7 to TRBJ2-5, with TRBD2 as a possible D gene (5 bases). This CDR3 comprises 15 residues. Between the trimmed V and J ends, which lost 5 bases and 4 bases, there was a span of 17 bases. CDR1 is SSHAT and CDR2 is FNYEAQ in the germline V gene (reference sequence).

Details on this clone: A read error may account for a junction end that differs from germline. The chain recombines TRBV10-1 with TRBJ2-7; TRBD2 aligns across 8 bases. The CDR3 loop spans 12 amino acids. Germline CDR1 is WNHNN and CDR2 is SYGVQD (reference sequence). The CDR3 loop reads CASSSGGGPPNF. In DNA form, the CDR3 reads TGCGCCAGCAGCTCGGGGGGGGGCCCACCCAACTTC.

The chain has TRBV15 and TRBJ1-1; D ambiguous. Germline CDR1 and CDR2: LNHNV and YYDKDF (reference sequence). The CDR3 is 13 amino acids. V lost 0 bases and J lost 1, with 3 bases in between. CDR3 sequence: CATSRDKNTEAFF. The CDR3 nucleotides read TGTGCCACCAGCAGAGATAAGAACACTGAAGCTTTCTTT. Full variable domain (missing parts from reference TRBV15 and TRBJ1-1): DAMVIQNPRYQVTQFGKPVTLSCSQTLNHNVMYWYQQKSSQAPKLLFHYYDKDFNNEADTPDNFQSRRPNTSFCFLDIRSPGLGDTAMYLCATSRDKNTEAFFGQGTRLTVV.

This clone turned up a few times. CDR3 coding DNA: TGTGCCAGCAGCGATTCCGGGACAGCCTCACACCCCAATCAGCCCCAGCATTTT. Its translation is CASSDSGTASHPNQPQHF. The V and J genes are TRBV7-2 and TRBJ1-5; 7 bases fit TRBD1. Trimming removed 5 bases from V and 3 bases from J; junction bases left unmatched: 16. Germline CDR1 reads SGHTA; CDR2 reads FQGNSA. The CDR3 consists of 18 residues. The full variable domain, in which reference TRBV7-2 and TRBJ1-5 provide the parts outside the CDR3, is GAGVSQSPSNKVTEKGKDVELRCDPISGHTALYWYRQSLGQGLEFLIYFQGNSAPDKSGLPSDRFSAERTGGSVSTLTIQRTQQEDSAVYLCASSDSGTASHPNQPQHFGDGTRLSIL.

The chain recombines TRBV7-6 with TRBJ1-2; the match to TRBD1 covers 8 bases. V trimming: 6 bases; J trimming: 6 bases; junction bases outside the gene matches: 6. Germline CDR1 SGHVS, CDR2 FNYEAQ. The CDR3 contains 13 residues. CDR3: CASRRQGNDGYTF. The CDR3 DNA is TGTGCCAGCAGGCGACAGGGGAATGATGGCTACACCTTC.

The table lists this clone with a count of one. V and J are TRBV18 and TRBJ2-7; 9 positions agree with TRBD1. The germline V gene encodes CDR1 KGHSH and CDR2 LQKENI. This CDR3 is 14 amino acids long. The junction had 5 bases not matched to a gene; V was cut back by 3 bases and J by 5 bases. The CDR3 region is CASSPPGTGHEQYF. CDR3 nucleotide sequence: TGTGCCAGCTCACCCCCAGGGACAGGGCACGAGCAGTACTTC.

A note on this clone: Other DNA sequences in this sample translate to the same CDR3. The chain has TRBV5-1 and TRBJ2-5, with no clear D. CDR1 is SGHRS, CDR2 YFSETQ, per germline. Between the trimmed V and J ends, which lost 0 bases and 5 bases, there was a span of 5 bases. The CDR3 consists of 12 residues. CDR3 in DNA: TGCGCCAGCAGCTTGGTCGGGGAGACCCAGTACTTC. Its translation: CASSLVGETQYF. Complete variable domain (other parts from reference TRBV5-1 and TRBJ2-5): KAGVTQTPRYLIKTRGQQVTLSCSPISGHRSVSWYQQTPGQGLQFLFEYFSETQRNKGNFPGRFSGRQFSNSRSEMNVSTLELGDSALYLCASSLVGETQYFGPGTRLLVL.

This clone has just a few counts. CDR3 region: CASSLGGGPMNTEAFF. The CDR3 DNA reads as TGCGCCAGCAGCTTGGGAGGGGGGCCCATGAACACTGAAGCTTTCTTT. The chain joins TRBV5-1 to TRBJ1-1; weak D call: TRBD1 (6 bases). The germline V and J ends were trimmed by 0 bases and 0 bases, with 12 bases remaining between them. Germline CDR1 is SGHRS and CDR2 is YFSETQ. The CDR3 length is 16 residues. Full variable domain (missing parts from reference TRBV5-1 and TRBJ1-1): KAGVTQTPRYLIKTRGQQVTLSCSPISGHRSVSWYQQTPGQGLQFLFEYFSETQRNKGNFPGRFSGRQFSNSRSEMNVSTLELGDSALYLCASSLGGGPMNTEAFFGQGTRLTVV.

This clone is a singleton in its sample. The chain has TRBV7-9 and TRBJ2-5, with D possibly being TRBD1 (6 bases). The CDR3 totals 15 residues. V shed 2 bases and J shed 4 bases, with 14 bases lying between them. Germline V gives CDR1 SEHNR, CDR2 FQNEAQ (reference sequence). The CDR3 is CASSLSAGATETQYF. CDR3 DNA sequence: TGTGCCAGCAGCTTATCCGCAGGGGCGACAGAGACCCAGTACTTC.

The chain is built from TRBV28 and TRBJ1-4; D remains unclear. V gave up 6 bases and J gave up 1 base, with 9 bases separating them. The CDR3 has 14 residues. Germline CDR1 MDHEN, CDR2 SYDVKM. The CDR3 region is CASSSPGTNEKLFF. The CDR3 DNA reads as TGTGCCAGCAGCTCCCCGGGAACTAATGAAAAACTGTTTTTT.

The chain carries TRBV28 and TRBJ2-3; D might be TRBD1 or TRBD2, each matching 5 bases. Germline V gene lookup returns CDR1 MDHEN and CDR2 SYDVKM. The CDR3 has 14 residues. The germline V and J ends were trimmed by 6 bases and 1 base, with 11 bases remaining between them. In DNA form, the CDR3 reads TGTGCCAGCAGCTCCTCGGGGCGCACAGATACGCAGTATTTT. Encoded protein: CASSSSGRTDTQYF.

This chain connects TRBV7-9 to TRBJ2-3; no definite D call. CDR3 length equals 14 residues. Germline V gene lookup returns CDR1 SEHNR and CDR2 FQNEAQ (reference sequence). The V end was cut by 3 bases, the J end by 4 bases, with 11 bases between. CDR3: CASSLAGSADTQYF. The CDR3 DNA reads TGTGCCAGCAGCTTGGCCGGGTCCGCAGATACGCAGTATTTT. The full variable domain, in which reference TRBV7-9 and TRBJ2-3 provide the parts outside the CDR3, is DTGVSQNPRHKITKRGQNVTFRCDPISEHNRLYWYRQTLGQGPEFLTYFQNEAQLEKSRLLSDRFSAERPKGSFSTLEIQRTEQGDSAMYLCASSLAGSADTQYFGPGTRLTVL.

The rearrangement links TRBV27 to TRBJ2-7; maybe TRBD1 (6 bases). In germline, CDR1 is MNHEY, CDR2 SMNVEV (reference sequence). Trimming left V 4 bases short and J 5 bases short, with 12 bases between. There are 13 residues in the CDR3. In DNA form, the CDR3 reads TGTGCCAGCAGTTGGGTGGGGGCTCACGAGCAGTACTTC. Its translation: CASSWVGAHEQYF.

V usage is TRBV12-5 and J usage is TRBJ2-2, with no clear D. CDR1 is LGHNT, CDR2 FRNRAP, per germline. V was clipped by 5 bases and J by 2 bases, with 9 bases between them. This CDR3 has 14 residues. CDR3 nucleotides: TGTGCTAGTGGTCGCACCCCTAACACCGGGGAGCTGTTTTTT. This gives the protein CASGRTPNTGELFF.

This chain connects TRBV2 to TRBJ2-5; 8 bases map to TRBD2. The V gene end was trimmed by 6 bases and the J gene end by 4 bases; junction bases not matched to a gene: 4. From germline, CDR1 is SNHLY and CDR2 FYNNEI. The CDR3 extends over 13 amino acids. The CDR3 here is CASRRGAPETQYF. CDR3 nucleotide sequence: TGTGCCAGCAGGCGGGGGGCCCCAGAGACCCAGTACTTC.